The 2 T cell receptor beta chains below were found in one sample sequenced in a study of post-analysis software for immune sequencing data. Overall study findings and caveats: Four or five TRBV segments (TRBV5-6, TRBV5-1 and TRBV20-1 among them) occurred more frequently in patients than in controls.

Antigens for these TCRs are unknown. Prepared TCR beta cDNA libraries contained unique molecular identifiers. From the PCR reads, TCRdb called clonotypes with MiXCR, one entry per CDR3 protein. Counted here are hundreds of thousands of distinct CDR3 sequences, 30% occurring once; the ten biggest clones make up around 0.56%. Material: blood. These receptors all stem from a girl aged 10 to 17 with multiple sclerosis.

This chain uses TRBV7-2 with TRBJ2-3, with 9 bases matching TRBD1. This CDR3 region has 15 residues. V gave up 5 bases and J gave up 4 bases; unmatched junction bases: 7. Germline values: CDR1 SGHTA, CDR2 FQGNSA. The CDR3 is CASSVTGGGADTQYF. CDR3 sequence (DNA): TGTGCCAGCAGCGTAACAGGGGGCGGCGCAGATACGCAGTATTTT. Combining the CDR3 with reference TRBV7-2 and TRBJ2-3 gives the whole variable domain GAGVSQSPSNKVTEKGKDVELRCDPISGHTALYWYRQSLGQGLEFLIYFQGNSAPDKSGLPSDRFSAERTGGSVSTLTIQRTQQEDSAVYLCASSVTGGGADTQYFGPGTRLTVL.

This clonotype showed up just a few times. The chain employs TRBV27 and TRBJ1-2, with D perhaps TRBD1 (5 bases). V gave up 2 bases and J gave up 8 bases, with 15 bases separating them. This CDR3 is 14 amino acids long. Germline-derived CDR1 and CDR2 are MNHEY and SMNVEV (reference sequence). The CDR3 DNA reads as TGTGCCAGCAGTTTACGCACCGACAGCGACGGCTACACCTTC. This gives the protein CASSLRTDSDGYTF.